This T cell receptor beta chain was identified during a study of cytomegalovirus exposure and HLA in healthy donors. Findings and limits, study-wide: The later analysis indicated that the majority of CMV-associated TCR beta chains appeared HLA-restricted.

The CDR3 is made up of 15 amino acids. Germline V CDR1 and CDR2: SGHKS, YYEKEE (reference sequence). The V segment lost 3 bases and the J segment 3 bases; nucleotides outside the gene matches: 4. The study ran its PCR with 60 Vbeta and 13 Jbeta primers. Assay: immunoSEQ multiplex PCR; the TCRdb copy retains only in-frame clones and omits some. Seen in this sample are 50,000 to 60,000 clones; the ten most common clones hold less than 4.5%. With respect to this clone: Its target is unknown.

This TCR came from a male donor in good health and CMV-seronegative. The chain carries TRBV5-5 and TRBJ1-3; 9 nucleotides align to TRBD1. Sequencing was done on a sample of PBMCs. CDR3 nucleotides: TGTGCCAGCAGCTCACAGGGGGCTAGTGGAAACACCATATATTTT. It codes for CASSSQGASGNTIYF.